This passage covers 25 T cell receptor beta chains from one sample sequenced in a study of CD8 T cells in ankylosing spondylitis. These receptors are not linked to any known antigen. General study findings and limits: Ankylosing spondylitis blood seemed to carry a telltale TCR beta motif made of under ten highly homologous variants.

From the 5' RACE reads, TCRdb called clonotypes with MiXCR, one entry per CDR3 protein. The sample gives about 220,000 distinct CDR3 sequences, just under 7.5% of which show up once; more than 13% is in the top ten. The sample was blood, either unsorted or a sorted T cell fraction (not recorded which). These receptors all stem from a male donor with ankylosing spondylitis.

The table lists this clonotype with a few counts. The chain couples TRBV3-1 to TRBJ2-2; D unresolved. Germline V gene sequence: CDR1 LGHDT, CDR2 YNNKEL (reference sequence). CDR3 length equals 15 residues. V gave up 0 bases and J gave up 4 bases, with 9 bases separating them. CDR3 amino acids: CASSQELPGTGELFF. CDR3 sequence (DNA): TGTGCCAGCAGCCAAGAACTCCCCGGCACCGGGGAGCTGTTTTTT.

This clonotype showed up many times. The chain carries TRBV5-6 and TRBJ1-5; possibly TRBD1 for D (6 bases). This CDR3 spans 16 amino acids. The germline V gene encodes CDR1 SGHDT and CDR2 YYEEEE. Deletions cut 0 bases from V and 0 bases from J, with 10 bases between. CDR3 DNA: TGTGCCAGCAGCTTGGGGGGGGCTTATAGCAATCAGCCCCAGCATTTT. Its translation: CASSLGGAYSNQPQHF.

Ten or more counts support this clonotype. This chain connects TRBV27 to TRBJ2-3; D not certain. Trimming removed 4 bases from V and 3 bases from J, with 2 bases in between. This CDR3 has 11 residues. From germline, CDR1 is MNHEY and CDR2 SMNVEV (reference sequence). The CDR3: CASSSTDTQYF. Here the CDR3 DNA reads TGTGCCAGCAGTTCTACAGATACGCAGTATTTT.

The chain recombines TRBV19 with TRBJ2-7; 10 positions agree with TRBD1. This CDR3 has 15 amino acids. J gave up 2 bases and V 10 bases, and 11 bases lay outside the gene matches. Germline V gene data show CDR1 as LNHDA and CDR2 as SQIVND (reference sequence). The CDR3 DNA follows: TGTGCCACCTACAGGGGACAGGGGACCCCCTACGAGCAGTACTTC. It translates to CATYRGQGTPYEQYF.

This clonotype was counted at least ten times. The chain joins TRBV21-1 to TRBJ2-3. TRBV21-1 corresponds to a pseudogene. This CDR3 spans 15 amino acids. In DNA form, the CDR3 reads TGTGCCAGCAGCAATAGGAAGGTTAGCACAGATACGCAGTATTTT. It codes for CASSNRKVSTDTQYF.

The CDR3 DNA reads TGCGCCAGCAGCCAAGATCAGGGGAACAGCAATGAGCAGTTCTTC. Translated, it gives CASSQDQGNSNEQFF. The rearrangement uses TRBV4-1 and TRBJ2-1; perhaps TRBD1 as D (6 bases). Per germline, CDR1 MGHRA and CDR2 YSYEKL. This CDR3 is built from 15 residues. Trimming took 0 bases from V and 6 from J, leaving 12 bases between them.

This clonotype appeared many times. The CDR3 bases are TGTGCCAGCAGTTTAAAGAGTCGGGACACTGAAGCTTTCTTT. This codes for CASSLKSRDTEAFF. The chain is built from TRBV27 and TRBJ1-1; the D is unclear. The V and J ends lost 2 bases and 3 bases respectively, with 10 bases between them. Germline V gene data show CDR1 as MNHEY and CDR2 as SMNVEV (reference sequence). The CDR3 is made up of 14 amino acids.

This clonotype was observed at least ten times. The gene calls are TRBV4-2 and TRBJ2-7; 9 positions match TRBD1. Germline CDR1 reads LGHNA; CDR2 reads YNFKEQ. This CDR3 has 15 amino acids. With 2 bases clipped from V and 7 bases from J, the junction kept 9 bases outside the gene matches. DNA for the CDR3: TGTGCCAGCAGCCAACCCGGGGACAGGGCCAGAGAGCAGTACTTC. This gives the protein CASSQPGDRAREQYF.

This clonotype has at least ten counts. The genes are TRBV6-2 or TRBV6-3 and TRBJ1-6; D is uncertain. Germline V lookup: CDR1 MNHEY, CDR2 SVGEGT. Trimming took 4 bases from V and 8 from J, leaving 18 bases between them. The CDR3 has 16 amino acids. CDR3: CASSSLVRDGYSPLHF. For the CDR3, the DNA is TGTGCCAGCAGTTCATTAGTCCGAGACGGCTATTCACCCCTCCACTTT.

This clonotype has a count of ten or more. This chain connects TRBV5-1 to TRBJ2-1, with 7 bases fitting TRBD2. Per the germline V gene, CDR1 is SGHRS and CDR2 is YFSETQ. Trimming cost V 0 bases and J 8 bases; bases outside gene matches: 8. The CDR3 is made up of 15 amino acids. The CDR3: CASSLGDSGNHEQFF. CDR3 DNA: TGCGCCAGCAGCTTGGGAGACAGCGGGAACCATGAGCAGTTCTTC.

This clonotype has just a few counts. This chain joins TRBV3-1 and TRBJ2-7, with unresolved D. This CDR3 has 12 amino acids. Germline V CDR1 and CDR2: LGHDT, YNNKEL (reference sequence). V lost 1 base, J lost 6 bases, and 7 bases lay in between. The CDR3 bases are TGTGCCAGCAGCCAAGCGGGTTTCGAGCAGTACTTC. Its translation: CASSQAGFEQYF.

This clonotype came up many times. The CDR3 sequence: CASSLPDPIFYGYTF. CDR3 sequence (DNA): TGTGCCAGCAGCTTGCCCGACCCCATATTTTATGGCTACACCTTC. The chain couples TRBV7-2 to TRBJ1-2; no clear D gene. The CDR3 consists of 15 residues. Per germline, CDR1 SGHTA and CDR2 FQGNSA. V was pared by 3 bases and J by 5 bases, with 16 bases between.

This clonotype showed up many times. The gene calls are TRBV12-3 or TRBV12-4 and TRBJ1-1; 7 bases are shared with TRBD1. V was clipped by 5 bases and J by 5 bases; unmatched bases: 20. This CDR3 has 18 residues. The CDR3 reads CASSLRGTAEEMRTEAFF. The CDR3 nucleotides are TGTGCCAGCAGTCTAAGAGGGACAGCAGAGGAGATGAGAACTGAAGCTTTCTTT.

The chain combines TRBV7-9 with TRBJ1-5; no clear D gene. V was cut by 1 base and J by 5 bases, with 6 bases left in between. The CDR3 has 13 amino acids. Germline V CDR1 and CDR2: SEHNR, FQNEAQ (reference sequence). The chain's CDR3 is CASSLGGYQPQHF. In DNA form, the CDR3 reads TGTGCCAGCAGCTTAGGTGGTTATCAGCCCCAGCATTTT.

In its sample, this clonotype was seen a few times. The rearrangement joins TRBV28 to TRBJ2-2, with TRBD2 as a possible D gene (5 bases). CDR3 size: 14 residues. From germline, CDR1 is MDHEN and CDR2 SYDVKM. Trimming took 4 bases from V and 8 from J, leaving 14 bases between them. The CDR3 sequence is CASSSRLIPGELFF. The CDR3, as DNA: TGTGCCAGCAGTTCAAGACTAATTCCAGGGGAGCTGTTTTTT.

The chain has TRBV7-2 and TRBJ2-1, with a possible D match to TRBD1 (5 bases). Per germline, CDR1 SGHTA and CDR2 FQGNSA. Deletions cut 1 base from V and 10 bases from J, with 17 bases between. This CDR3 is built from 15 residues. The CDR3 is CASSLVSGARGEQFF. CDR3 DNA sequence: TGTGCCAGCAGCTTAGTTTCTGGGGCCCGAGGAGAGCAGTTCTTC.

Ten or more counts support this clonotype. The CDR3, as DNA: TGCGCCAGCAGCCAACCGACAGGGGAATATGAGCAGTTCTTC. Its translation: CASSQPTGEYEQFF. This rearrangement joins TRBV4-3 to TRBJ2-1; TRBD1 agrees at 8 bases. The CDR3 is 14 residues long. Trimming removed 2 bases from V and 8 bases from J; junction bases left unmatched: 5. Germline values: CDR1 LGHNA, CDR2 YSLEER.

This clonotype was observed many times. The chain has TRBV5-6 and TRBJ2-1; D is uncertain. Between the trimmed V and J ends, which lost 2 bases and 8 bases, there was a span of 11 bases. The CDR3 length is 13 residues. Germline values: CDR1 SGHDT, CDR2 YYEEEE. CDR3: CASSFLSGYEQFF. The CDR3 region has the DNA TGTGCCAGCAGCTTTTTATCAGGTTATGAGCAGTTCTTC.

This clonotype was recorded many times. The gene calls are TRBV24-1 and TRBJ1-2, with D possibly TRBD1 on 6 matching bases. Germline CDR1 and CDR2: KGHDR and SFDVKD. Trimming pared 4 bases from V and 6 bases from J, leaving 14 bases between. This CDR3 spans 14 amino acids. CDR3 sequence: CATSDPDRIHGYTF. The CDR3 nucleotides are TGTGCCACCAGTGACCCAGACAGGATCCATGGCTACACCTTC.

This clonotype appeared a few times. The CDR3 here is CASSHLFLGQGKKTNYGYTF. Written as DNA, the CDR3 is TGCGCCAGCAGCCACCTATTCTTGGGACAGGGGAAGAAAACTAACTATGGCTACACCTTC. This sequence joins TRBV4-3 and TRBJ1-2; 10 nucleotides match TRBD1. The germline CDR1 and CDR2 sequences are LGHNA and YSLEER. Germline trimming cut 3 bases from V and 0 bases from J; bases unmatched to any gene: 16. The CDR3 runs 20 residues.

This clonotype showed up many times. The chain links TRBV27 to TRBJ2-5; D could derive from TRBD1 or TRBD2 (5 bases each). Per germline, CDR1 MNHEY and CDR2 SMNVEV (reference sequence). V lost 2 bases and J lost 2, with 15 bases in between. This CDR3 is 16 amino acids long. The CDR3 DNA is TGTGCCAGCAGTTTAATGGGGGTATTCCCTCAAGAGACCCAGTACTTC. Translation gives CASSLMGVFPQETQYF.

The table lists this clonotype with many counts. V and J are TRBV12-3 or TRBV12-4 and TRBJ1-5; D gene unclear. This CDR3 region has 14 residues. Trimming took off 6 bases at V and 1 base at J, with 10 bases between the two ends. The CDR3 is CASSPGWSNQPQHF. In DNA, the CDR3 is TGTGCCAGCAGCCCTGGGTGGAGCAATCAGCCCCAGCATTTT.

This clonotype has more than one count but fewer than ten. This chain joins TRBV18 and TRBJ2-1, with 10 bases fitting TRBD2. Trimming removed 3 bases from V and 5 bases from J; junction bases left unmatched: 4. The CDR3 covers 15 residues. CDR1 KGHSH and CDR2 LQKENI come from the germline V gene. CDR3: CASSPQAGGHNEQFF. The CDR3 coding sequence is TGTGCCAGCTCACCTCAAGCGGGAGGGCACAATGAGCAGTTCTTC.

This clonotype was recorded at least ten times. The CDR3, as DNA: TGCGCCAGCAGCCAAGGCGCCTACACTTCCTACGAGCAGTACTTC. This gives the protein CASSQGAYTSYEQYF. The J gene is TRBJ2-7, the V gene TRBV4-3; D is uncertain. V dropped 1 base and J dropped 1 base, with 11 bases sitting between them. Germline-derived CDR1 and CDR2 are LGHNA and YSLEER. CDR3 length equals 15 residues.

This clonotype was seen at least ten times. One junction end does not reproduce the germline sequence, and a read error may be involved. The chain uses TRBV13 and TRBJ2-1; 11 bases align to TRBD1. Germline V CDR1 and CDR2: PRHDT, FYEKMQ (reference sequence). The CDR3 contains 15 residues. Written as DNA, the CDR3 is TGTGCCAGCAGCCTAGGGACAGGGGGTTCGAGTGAGCAGTTCTTC. This encodes CASSLGTGGSSEQFF.